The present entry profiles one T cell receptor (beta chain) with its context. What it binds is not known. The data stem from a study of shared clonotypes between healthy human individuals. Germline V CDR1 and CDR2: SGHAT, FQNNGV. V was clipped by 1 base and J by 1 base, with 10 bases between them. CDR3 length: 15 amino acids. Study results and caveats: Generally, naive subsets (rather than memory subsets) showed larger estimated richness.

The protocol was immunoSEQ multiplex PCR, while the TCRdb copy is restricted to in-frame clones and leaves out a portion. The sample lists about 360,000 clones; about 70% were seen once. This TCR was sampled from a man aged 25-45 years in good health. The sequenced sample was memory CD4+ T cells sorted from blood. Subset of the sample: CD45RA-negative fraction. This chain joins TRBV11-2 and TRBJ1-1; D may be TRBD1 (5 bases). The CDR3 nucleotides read TGTGCCAGCAGCTTAGCGGCAGGGACGAACACTGAAGCTTTCTTT. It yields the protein CASSLAAGTNTEAFF.